The 21 T cell receptor beta chains in this list originate from one sample, sequenced in a study of shared clonotypes between healthy human individuals (dated by TCRdb to 2018 to 2020). For the CD8 naive samples, CD45RO-negative cells were positively selected for CCR7, yielding a CD45RA+CCR7+ population from which TemRA cells were excluded. Library construction relied on the immunoSEQ multiplex PCR assay. Not all clones reach the TCRdb copy of this immuneACCESS table, which keeps in-frame sequences only. Checked studies attribute under half of the gap to unresolved V genes and leave the rest unexplained. The sample table contains 550,000 to 600,000 clones; only one count was recorded for nearly 98% of them. Approximately 0.3% of the sample goes to the ten largest clones. The sequenced material came from naive CD8+ T cells sorted from blood. The cell subset or site tag for this specimen amounts to: CD45RA+CCR7+. The receptors here all came from a man aged 30 to 39 in good health.

The chain uses TRBV28 and TRBJ1-1; 8 positions agree with TRBD1. Trimming cost V 2 bases and J 4 bases; bases outside gene matches: 6. Germline V CDR1 and CDR2: MDHEN, SYDVKM. The CDR3 loop spans 15 amino acids. CDR3 in DNA: TGTGCCAGCAGTTTACGGGGGACAGGTGGCACTGAAGCTTTCTTT. Protein: CASSLRGTGGTEAFF. Based on the CDR3 plus reference TRBV28 and TRBJ1-1, the full variable domain is DVKVTQSSRYLVKRTGEKVFLECVQDMDHENMFWYRQDPGLGLRLIYFSYDVKMKEKGDIPEGYSVSREKKERFSLILESASTNQTSMYLCASSLRGTGGTEAFFGQGTRLTVV.

This clone occurred once. The V call is TRBV9, the J call TRBJ2-1, with TRBD2 as a possible D gene (6 bases). V lost 8 bases to trimming and J lost 6 bases, with 15 bases between them. CDR3 length: 13 residues. CDR1 is SGDLS, CDR2 YYNGEE, per germline. Here the CDR3 reads CASSEGGSNEQFF. In nucleotides, the CDR3 is TGTGCCAGTTCGGAGGGCGGGTCCAATGAGCAGTTCTTC.

In DNA, the CDR3 is TGCGCCAGCAGCTCAGGGGACAGGGAGAGTTTTTTGAACACTGAAGCTTTCTTT. Encoded protein: CASSSGDRESFLNTEAFF. The gene calls are TRBV5-1 and TRBJ1-1, with TRBD1 matching over 9 bases. This CDR3 is built from 18 residues. Germline V gene lookup returns CDR1 SGHRS and CDR2 YFSETQ. Unmatched junction bases numbered 12, after V lost 3 bases and J lost 0 bases.

The rearrangement joins TRBV29-1 to TRBJ1-3; 10 bases match TRBD1. The V gene end was trimmed by 7 bases and the J gene end by 2 bases; junction bases not matched to a gene: 17. This CDR3 has 18 amino acids. Germline loops: CDR1 SQVTM, CDR2 ANQGSEA. This CDR3 is CSAFTNSPGQGTGNTIYF. The CDR3 DNA reads as TGCAGCGCGTTCACAAACTCTCCGGGACAGGGGACTGGAAACACCATATATTTT.

This rearrangement joins TRBV6-1 to TRBJ2-7; 9 positions agree with TRBD1. Trimming took 6 bases from V and 3 from J; bases not matched to a gene: 9. CDR3 length: 15 amino acids. Looked up from germline, CDR1 is MNHNS and CDR2 is SASEGT. The CDR3 DNA sequence: TGTGCCAGCAGCCTATTTGGGACAGGGAACTACGAGCAGTACTTC. Protein: CASSLFGTGNYEQYF.

V and J are TRBV6-1 and TRBJ2-2, with D perhaps matching TRBD1 or TRBD2 (5 bases each). V lost 3 bases to trimming and J lost 2 bases, with 10 bases between them. CDR1 and CDR2 from the germline V gene are MNHNS and SASEGT. The CDR3 sequence is 15 residues long. In nucleotides, the CDR3 is TGTGCCAGCAGTGACCGGGGCCTAAACACCGGGGAGCTGTTTTTT. Residues: CASSDRGLNTGELFF.

This clone was observed once. This sequence joins TRBV27 and TRBJ1-1; D is unresolved. The germline V gene has CDR1 MNHEY and CDR2 SMNVEV (reference sequence). V lost 9 bases and J 1 base, leaving 9 bases between the germline ends. The length of the CDR3 is 12 residues. The CDR3 DNA is TGTGCCAGTACTACGGGGAACACTGAAGCTTTCTTT. Translating it yields CASTTGNTEAFF.

The gene calls are TRBV11-2 and TRBJ2-5; TRBD1 matches at 7 bases. Germline CDR1 and CDR2: SGHAT and FQNNGV. The CDR3 contains 16 residues. The J segment lost 5 bases and the V segment lost 1 base, leaving 10 bases of the junction unmatched. The CDR3 region has the DNA TGTGCCAGCAGCTTAGGGGTAACAGGGGCCTGGGAGACCCAGTACTTC. Translated: CASSLGVTGAWETQYF.

The J gene is TRBJ1-5, the V gene TRBV7-8, with TRBD1 matching over 10 bases. Germline V gene sequence: CDR1 SGHVS, CDR2 FQNEAQ. CDR3 length equals 14 residues. V shed 5 bases and J 2 bases; nucleotides not matched to a gene: 0. This CDR3 reads CASSGTGGNQPQHF. In nucleotides, the CDR3 is TGTGCCAGCAGCGGGACAGGGGGCAATCAGCCCCAGCATTTT.

This chain uses TRBV6-1 with TRBJ1-2; D is undetermined. This CDR3 has 16 amino acids. Trimming stripped 1 base from V and 3 bases from J, with 15 bases between. The germline V gene has CDR1 MNHNS and CDR2 SASEGT. The CDR3 DNA reads as TGTGCCAGCAGTGAAGGCCCAATTGATCACTACTATGGCTACACCTTC. Encoded protein: CASSEGPIDHYYGYTF.

This clone appeared a single time. This chain connects TRBV7-9 to TRBJ2-7; D not certain. The ends were cut back, 5 bases at V and 1 base at J, with 9 bases in the middle. The CDR3 loop spans 13 amino acids. Germline-derived CDR1 and CDR2 are SEHNR and FQNEAQ (reference sequence). CDR3 coding DNA: TGTGCCAGCAGCCCCCCAGTTTCCTACGAGCAGTACTTC. Translated: CASSPPVSYEQYF.

DNA for the CDR3: TGTGCCAGCAAGGAGCCGGGACAGGGATTTTTAGGAAACACCATATATTTT. Translated: CASKEPGQGFLGNTIYF. The chain uses TRBV28 and TRBJ1-3, with 9 bases lining up with TRBD1. The ends lost 7 bases at V and 4 bases at J; junction bases unmatched: 14. Germline V gene sequence: CDR1 MDHEN, CDR2 SYDVKM. This CDR3 spans 17 amino acids.

This rearrangement joins TRBV4-1 to TRBJ2-7; D might be TRBD1 or TRBD2, each matching 5 bases. The CDR3 loop spans 14 amino acids. Germline-derived CDR1 and CDR2 are MGHRA and YSYEKL. Trimming stripped 5 bases from V and 2 bases from J, with 13 bases between. CDR3 amino acids: CASSSSGTTYEQYF. The CDR3 nucleotides read TGCGCCAGCAGCTCGTCCGGGACGACCTACGAGCAGTACTTC.

V is TRBV11-2 and J is TRBJ1-2, with D tentatively TRBD1 (5 bases). The ends were cut back, 6 bases at V and 4 bases at J, with 12 bases in the middle. Germline loops: CDR1 SGHAT, CDR2 FQNNGV. This CDR3 has 13 amino acids. CDR3 nucleotide sequence: TGTGCCAGCAGTTGGGACGGAAGCTATGGCTACACCTTC. It yields the protein CASSWDGSYGYTF. Full variable domain (missing parts from reference TRBV11-2 and TRBJ1-2): EAGVAQSPRYKIIEKRQSVAFWCNPISGHATLYWYQQILGQGPKLLIQFQNNGVVDDSQLPKDRFSAERLKGVDSTLKIQPAKLEDSAVYLCASSWDGSYGYTFGSGTRLTVV.

The rearrangement links TRBV4-1 to TRBJ2-5, with D perhaps TRBD1 (6 bases). This CDR3 is built from 16 residues. Germline V gene data show CDR1 as MGHRA and CDR2 as YSYEKL. V lost 5 bases and J lost 3, with 19 bases in between. This CDR3 reads CASSDVQTGLEETQYF. The CDR3 nucleotides are TGCGCCAGCAGCGACGTTCAAACAGGGTTGGAAGAGACCCAGTACTTC.

The chain uses TRBV14 and TRBJ2-1; TRBD2 agrees at 11 bases. Germline V gene lookup returns CDR1 SGHDN and CDR2 FVKESK. This CDR3 spans 16 amino acids. The V and J ends lost 4 bases and 7 bases, in that order; junction bases with no gene match: 9. The CDR3 sequence is CASSLLTSGIRNEQFF. CDR3 nucleotides: TGTGCCAGCAGCCTCTTGACTAGCGGGATTAGAAATGAGCAGTTCTTC.

The chain uses TRBV2 and TRBJ1-1; D is ambiguous. The germline CDR1 and CDR2 sequences are SNHLY and FYNNEI. Trimming took 6 bases from V and 0 from J, leaving 14 bases between them. This CDR3 has 15 residues. The CDR3 spells CASSPIVNVNTEAFF. DNA for the CDR3: TGTGCCAGCAGCCCTATTGTAAATGTGAACACTGAAGCTTTCTTT.

The CDR3 DNA sequence: TGTGCCAGCAGCGGTCAAGTCAACACCATATATTTT. Translating it yields CASSGQVNTIYF. The rearrangement joins TRBV9 to TRBJ1-3, with unresolved D. Trimming cost V 3 bases and J 7 bases, with 8 bases left between them. Germline CDR1 SGDLS, CDR2 YYNGEE. The CDR3 is 12 residues long.

A note on this clone: Other DNA variants within this sample encode the same CDR3. CDR3 loop: CASSFRDRGPDTQYF. CDR3 coding DNA: TGTGCCAGCAGTTTCAGGGATCGGGGCCCAGATACGCAGTATTTT. The chain joins TRBV27 to TRBJ2-3; D may correspond to TRBD1 or TRBD2 (5 bases each). V was cut by 3 bases and J by 4 bases, with 14 bases left in between. CDR3 length: 15 amino acids. The V gene's germline CDR1 is MNHEY and CDR2 SMNVEV (reference sequence).

The chain uses TRBV7-8 and TRBJ1-5, with D unclear. The germline CDR1 and CDR2 sequences are SGHVS and FQNEAQ. V dropped 7 bases and J dropped 1 base, with 20 bases sitting between them. CDR3 length: 17 amino acids. The CDR3 nucleotides are TGTGCCAGCATCCCAGGATCGGGAGTTCGGAGCAATCAGCCCCAGCATTTT. Encoded protein: CASIPGSGVRSNQPQHF.

This sequence joins TRBV4-1 and TRBJ2-7; the match to TRBD1 covers 9 bases. Germline CDR1 reads MGHRA; CDR2 reads YSYEKL. This CDR3 has 16 residues. Trimming cost V 3 bases and J 0 bases; bases outside gene matches: 6. The CDR3 sequence: CASSQEGQGGSYEQYF. The CDR3 region has the DNA TGCGCCAGCAGCCAGGAGGGACAGGGAGGCTCCTACGAGCAGTACTTC.